This T cell receptor (beta chain) was sequenced in a study of shared clonotypes between healthy human individuals. General study findings and limits: Larger richness was generally estimated for naive than memory subsets. Among non-shared clonotypes, generation probabilities were lower than among those shared by all four donors.

This CDR3 spans 13 amino acids. V shed 4 bases and J 10 bases; nucleotides not matched to a gene: 8. CDR1 and CDR2 from the germline V gene are SNHLY and FYNNEI. In the original workflow: Filtering of immunoSEQ junctional sequences could not match full-length read filtering. Only in-frame clones appear in the TCRdb table, and some are missing; sequencing was by immunoSEQ multiplex PCR. That table furnishes V, J and clone size, whereas the DNA furnished D and trimming. The sample lists around 2.5 million clones; roughly 93% were seen once. This clone has just a few counts. Antigen unknown. The source material was naive CD4+ T cells from PBMCs. The sample's subset: CD45RA+ positively selected. This TCR was recovered from a man aged 18-30 years in good health. Some clones in this sample may be carry-over from other donors' samples. The J gene is TRBJ1-1, the V gene TRBV2; TRBD1 matches at 8 bases. CDR3 in DNA: TGTGCCAGCAGTGGCCGGGACAGGCTCGCAGCTTTCTTT. As protein: CASSGRDRLAAFF.